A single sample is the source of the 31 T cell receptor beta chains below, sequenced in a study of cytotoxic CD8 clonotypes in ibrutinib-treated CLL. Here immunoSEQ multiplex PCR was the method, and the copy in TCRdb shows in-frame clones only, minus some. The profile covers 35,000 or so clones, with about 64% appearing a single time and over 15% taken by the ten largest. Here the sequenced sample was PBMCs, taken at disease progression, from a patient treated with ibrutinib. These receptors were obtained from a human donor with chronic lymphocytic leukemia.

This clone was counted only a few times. CDR3 in DNA: TGCGCCAGCAGCCAAGAGAGGGCCGATTATTCACCCCTCCACTTT. Amino acids: CASSQERADYSPLHF. The V gene is TRBV4-1, the J gene TRBJ1-6; no firm D call. The CDR3 covers 15 residues. Trimming removed 0 bases from V and 8 bases from J, with 11 bases in between. The germline V gene has CDR1 MGHRA and CDR2 YSYEKL.

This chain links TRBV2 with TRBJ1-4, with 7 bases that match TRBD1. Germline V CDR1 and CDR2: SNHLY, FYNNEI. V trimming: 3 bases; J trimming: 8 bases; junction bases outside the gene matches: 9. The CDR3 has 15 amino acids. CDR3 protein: CASSDSGRGREKLFF. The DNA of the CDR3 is TGTGCCAGCAGTGACTCCGGCAGGGGGAGGGAAAAACTGTTTTTT.

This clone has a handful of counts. The CDR3 region is CASSPPLGELFF. CDR3 bases: TGTGCCAGCTCACCACCACTCGGGGAGCTGTTTTTT. V gene TRBV18 combines with J gene TRBJ2-2; D not resolved. With 0 bases removed from V and 7 bases from J, the gap between germline ends came to 3 bases. The CDR3 sequence is 12 residues long. In germline, CDR1 is KGHSH, CDR2 LQKENI.

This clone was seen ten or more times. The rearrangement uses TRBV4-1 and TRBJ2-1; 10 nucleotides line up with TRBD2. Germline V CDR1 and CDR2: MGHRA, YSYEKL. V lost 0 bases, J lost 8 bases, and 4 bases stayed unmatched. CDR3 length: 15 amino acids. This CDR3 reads CASSQESGGAYEQFF. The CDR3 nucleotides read TGCGCCAGCAGCCAAGAAAGCGGGGGGGCCTATGAGCAGTTCTTC.

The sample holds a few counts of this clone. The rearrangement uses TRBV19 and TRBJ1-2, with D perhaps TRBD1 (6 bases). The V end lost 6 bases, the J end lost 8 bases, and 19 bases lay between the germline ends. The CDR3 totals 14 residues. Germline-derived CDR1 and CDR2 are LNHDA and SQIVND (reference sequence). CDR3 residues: CASRVTGSFKGYTF. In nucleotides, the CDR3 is TGTGCCAGTAGGGTGACAGGAAGTTTCAAGGGCTACACCTTC.

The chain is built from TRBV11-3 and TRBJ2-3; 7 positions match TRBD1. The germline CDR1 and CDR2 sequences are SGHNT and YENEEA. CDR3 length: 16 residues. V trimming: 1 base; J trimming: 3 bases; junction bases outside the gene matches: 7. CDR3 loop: CASSLGAGGSTDTQYF. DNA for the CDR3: TGTGCCAGCAGCTTAGGCGCAGGGGGTAGTACAGATACGCAGTATTTT.

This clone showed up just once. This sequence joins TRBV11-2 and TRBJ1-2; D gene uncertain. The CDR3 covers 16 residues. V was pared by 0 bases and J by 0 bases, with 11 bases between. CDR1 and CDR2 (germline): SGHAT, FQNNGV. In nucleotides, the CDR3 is TGTGCCAGCAGCTTAGATTTTGCCAGTACTAACTATGGCTACACCTTC. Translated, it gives CASSLDFASTNYGYTF.

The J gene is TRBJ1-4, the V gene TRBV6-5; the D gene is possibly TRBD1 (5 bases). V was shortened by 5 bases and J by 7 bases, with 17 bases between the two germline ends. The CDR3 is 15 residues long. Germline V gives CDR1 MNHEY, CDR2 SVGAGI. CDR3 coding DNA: TGTGCCAGCAGTATACTGGGGGATTTGGGTGAAAAACTGTTTTTT. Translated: CASSILGDLGEKLFF.

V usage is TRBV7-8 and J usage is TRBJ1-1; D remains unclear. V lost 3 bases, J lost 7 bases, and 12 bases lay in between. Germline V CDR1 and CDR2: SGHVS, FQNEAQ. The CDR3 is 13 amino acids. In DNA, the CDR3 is TGTGCCAGCAGCTTGGGCCAGGTCCGTGAAGCTTTCTTT. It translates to CASSLGQVREAFF.

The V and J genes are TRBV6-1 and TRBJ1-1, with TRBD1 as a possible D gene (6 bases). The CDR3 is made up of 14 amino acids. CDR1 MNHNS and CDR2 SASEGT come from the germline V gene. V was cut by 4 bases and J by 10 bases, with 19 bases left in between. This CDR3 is CASSGLRGQGTAFF. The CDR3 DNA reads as TGTGCCAGCAGTGGCCTCAGGGGACAAGGAACAGCTTTCTTT.

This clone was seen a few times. The CDR3 nucleotides read TGTGCCAGCAGTCGTGGACAGTTCCAAGAGACCCAGTACTTC. Its protein is CASSRGQFQETQYF. The chain uses TRBV7-7 and TRBJ2-5, with a weak D call TRBD1 (6 bases). V lost 6 bases and J 1 base, leaving 12 bases between the germline ends. Germline CDR1 and CDR2: SSHAT and FNYEAQ (reference sequence). The CDR3 loop spans 14 amino acids.

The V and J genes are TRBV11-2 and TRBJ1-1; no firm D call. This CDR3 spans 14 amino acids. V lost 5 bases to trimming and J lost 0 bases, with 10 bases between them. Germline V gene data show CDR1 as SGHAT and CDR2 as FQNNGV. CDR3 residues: CASSPRLVNTEAFF. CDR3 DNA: TGTGCCAGCAGCCCACGGCTGGTGAACACTGAAGCTTTCTTT.

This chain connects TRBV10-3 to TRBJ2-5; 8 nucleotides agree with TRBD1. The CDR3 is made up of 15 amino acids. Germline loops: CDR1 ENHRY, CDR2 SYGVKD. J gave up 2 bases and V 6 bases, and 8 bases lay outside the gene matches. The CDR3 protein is CAIRLTDRVQETQYF. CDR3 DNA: TGTGCCATCAGGCTAACGGACAGGGTACAAGAGACCCAGTACTTC.

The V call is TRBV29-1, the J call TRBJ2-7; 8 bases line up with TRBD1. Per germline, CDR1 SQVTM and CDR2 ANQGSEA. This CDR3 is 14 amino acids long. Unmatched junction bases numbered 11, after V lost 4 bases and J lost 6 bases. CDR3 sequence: CSVVGRGRRVEQYF. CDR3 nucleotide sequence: TGCAGCGTTGTTGGCAGGGGGCGTCGGGTCGAGCAGTACTTC.

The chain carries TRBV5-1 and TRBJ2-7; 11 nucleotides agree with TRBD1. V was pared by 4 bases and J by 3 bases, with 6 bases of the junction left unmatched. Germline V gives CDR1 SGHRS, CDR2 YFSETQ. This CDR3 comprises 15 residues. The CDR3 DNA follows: TGCGCCAGCAGCCCAGGGACAGGGGGTTACTACGAGCAGTACTTC. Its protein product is CASSPGTGGYYEQYF. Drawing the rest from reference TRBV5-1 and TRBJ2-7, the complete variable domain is KAGVTQTPRYLIKTRGQQVTLSCSPISGHRSVSWYQQTPGQGLQFLFEYFSETQRNKGNFPGRFSGRQFSNSRSEMNVSTLELGDSALYLCASSPGTGGYYEQYFGPGTRLTVT.

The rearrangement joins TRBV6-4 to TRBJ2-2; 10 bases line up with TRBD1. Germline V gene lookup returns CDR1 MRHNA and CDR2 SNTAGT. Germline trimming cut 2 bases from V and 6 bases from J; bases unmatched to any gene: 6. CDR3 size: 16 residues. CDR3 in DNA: TGTGCCAGCAGTGACCAAGACAGGGGGCCTTCCGGGGAGCTGTTTTTT. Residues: CASSDQDRGPSGELFF.

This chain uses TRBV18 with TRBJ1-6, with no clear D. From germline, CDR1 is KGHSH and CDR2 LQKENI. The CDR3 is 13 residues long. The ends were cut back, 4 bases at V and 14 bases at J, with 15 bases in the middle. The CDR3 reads CASSLDAEDTLHF. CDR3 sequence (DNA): TGTGCCAGCTCACTCGACGCGGAGGATACCCTCCACTTT.

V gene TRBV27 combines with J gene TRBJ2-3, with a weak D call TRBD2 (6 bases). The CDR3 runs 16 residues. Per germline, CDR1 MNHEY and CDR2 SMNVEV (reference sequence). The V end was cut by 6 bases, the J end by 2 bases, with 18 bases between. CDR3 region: CASRGFRRGVTDTQYF. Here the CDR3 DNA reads TGTGCCAGCAGGGGGTTCCGGCGGGGTGTCACAGATACGCAGTATTTT.

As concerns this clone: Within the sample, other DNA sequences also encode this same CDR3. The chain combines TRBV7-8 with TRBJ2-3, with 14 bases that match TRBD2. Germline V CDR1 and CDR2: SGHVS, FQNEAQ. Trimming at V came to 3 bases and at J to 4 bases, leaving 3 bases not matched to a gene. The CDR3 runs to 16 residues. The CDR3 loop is CASSFRLAGGPDTQYF. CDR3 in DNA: TGTGCCAGCAGCTTTAGACTAGCGGGGGGGCCAGATACGCAGTATTTT.

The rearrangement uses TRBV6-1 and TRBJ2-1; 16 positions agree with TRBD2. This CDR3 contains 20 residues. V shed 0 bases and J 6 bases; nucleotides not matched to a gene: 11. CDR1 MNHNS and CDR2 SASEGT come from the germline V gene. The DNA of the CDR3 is TGTGCCAGCAGTGAAGCAGCGGGACTAGCGGGGGGGCCCGTGTTCAATGAGCAGTTCTTC. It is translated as CASSEAAGLAGGPVFNEQFF.

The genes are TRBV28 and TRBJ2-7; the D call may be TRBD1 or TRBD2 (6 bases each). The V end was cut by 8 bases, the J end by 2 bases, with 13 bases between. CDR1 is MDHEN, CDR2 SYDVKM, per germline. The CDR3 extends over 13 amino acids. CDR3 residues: CASWTGGPYEQYF. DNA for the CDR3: TGTGCCAGCTGGACCGGGGGCCCCTACGAGCAGTACTTC.

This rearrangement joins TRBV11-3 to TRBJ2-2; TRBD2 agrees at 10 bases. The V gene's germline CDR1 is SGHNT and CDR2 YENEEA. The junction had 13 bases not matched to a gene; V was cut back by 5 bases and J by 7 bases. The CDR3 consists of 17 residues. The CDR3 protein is CASSPQAGGQYGGELFF. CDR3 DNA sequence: TGTGCCAGCAGCCCTCAAGCGGGGGGGCAATATGGCGGGGAGCTGTTTTTT.

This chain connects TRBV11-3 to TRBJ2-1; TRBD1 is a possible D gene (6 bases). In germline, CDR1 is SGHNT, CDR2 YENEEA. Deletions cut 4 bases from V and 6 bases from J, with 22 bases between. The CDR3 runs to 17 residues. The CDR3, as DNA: TGTGCCAGCAGCTCCTTCGACAGGTGGAAGGGTGTCAATGAGCAGTTCTTC. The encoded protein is CASSSFDRWKGVNEQFF.

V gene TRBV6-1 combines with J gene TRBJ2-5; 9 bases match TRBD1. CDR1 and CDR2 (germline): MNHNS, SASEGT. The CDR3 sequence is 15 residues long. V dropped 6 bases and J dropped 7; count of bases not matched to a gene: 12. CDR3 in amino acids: CASRRDRAAEGTQYF. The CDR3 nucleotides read TGTGCCAGCAGGCGGGACAGGGCTGCGGAAGGGACCCAGTACTTC.

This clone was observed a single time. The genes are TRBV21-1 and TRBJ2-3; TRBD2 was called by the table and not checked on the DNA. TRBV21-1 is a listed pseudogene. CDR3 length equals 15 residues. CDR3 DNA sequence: TGTGCCAGCCCCCTAGCGGGGTCCCCCACAGATACGCAGTATTTT. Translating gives CASPLAGSPTDTQYF.

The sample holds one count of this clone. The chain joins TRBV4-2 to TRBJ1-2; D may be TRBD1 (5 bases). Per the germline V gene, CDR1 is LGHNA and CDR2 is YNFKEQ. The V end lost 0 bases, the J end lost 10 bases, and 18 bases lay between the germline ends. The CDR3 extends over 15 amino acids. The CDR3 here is CASSQDGGRSAFYTF. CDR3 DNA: TGTGCCAGCAGCCAAGATGGGGGACGATCCGCCTTCTACACCTTC.

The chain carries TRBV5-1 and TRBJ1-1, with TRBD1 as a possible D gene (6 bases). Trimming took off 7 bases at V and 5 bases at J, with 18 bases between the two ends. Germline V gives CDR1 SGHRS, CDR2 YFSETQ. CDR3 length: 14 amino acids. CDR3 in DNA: TGCGCCAGCTATTTGACAGGTAGTAGGACTGAAGCTTTCTTT. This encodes CASYLTGSRTEAFF.

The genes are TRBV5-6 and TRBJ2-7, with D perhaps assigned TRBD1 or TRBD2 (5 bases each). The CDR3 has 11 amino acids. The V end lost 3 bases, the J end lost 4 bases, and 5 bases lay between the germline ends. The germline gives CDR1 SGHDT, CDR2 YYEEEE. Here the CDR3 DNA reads TGTGCCAGCAGCTGGGGGTACGAGCAGTACTTC. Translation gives CASSWGYEQYF.

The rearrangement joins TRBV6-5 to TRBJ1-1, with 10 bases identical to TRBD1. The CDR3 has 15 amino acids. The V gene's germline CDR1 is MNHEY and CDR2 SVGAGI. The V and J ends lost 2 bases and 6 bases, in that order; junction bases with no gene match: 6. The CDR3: CASSYMTGGNAEAFF. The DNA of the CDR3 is TGTGCCAGCAGTTACATGACAGGGGGCAACGCTGAAGCTTTCTTT.

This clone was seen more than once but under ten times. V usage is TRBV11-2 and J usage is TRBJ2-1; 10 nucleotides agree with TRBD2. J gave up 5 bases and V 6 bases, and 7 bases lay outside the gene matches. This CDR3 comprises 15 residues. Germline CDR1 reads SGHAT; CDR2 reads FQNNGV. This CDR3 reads CASRRSGGADNEQFF. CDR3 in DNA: TGTGCCAGCAGACGGAGCGGGGGGGCTGACAATGAGCAGTTCTTC.

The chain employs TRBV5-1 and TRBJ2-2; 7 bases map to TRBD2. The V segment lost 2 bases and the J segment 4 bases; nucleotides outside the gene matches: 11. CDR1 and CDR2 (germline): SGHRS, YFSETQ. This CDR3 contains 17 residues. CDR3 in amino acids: CASSLSAGRASTGELFF. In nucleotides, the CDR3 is TGCGCCAGCAGCTTATCCGCAGGGAGGGCGAGCACCGGGGAGCTGTTTTTT.